These 21 T cell receptor beta chains were all obtained from the same sample, sequenced in a study of blood T cell repertoires in COVID-19. This table comes from immunoSEQ multiplex PCR, and its TCRdb copy is limited to in-frame clones, with some not included. The sample contains roughly 130,000 clones, roughly 80% of which appear only once. Sequencing input: PBMCs or T cells enriched from blood (not recorded which). The receptors here all came from a man aged 35-49 years with acute COVID-19.

The chain combines TRBV9 with TRBJ2-7, with 11 nucleotides matching TRBD2. CDR1 is SGDLS and CDR2 is YYNGEE in the germline V gene. This CDR3 has 14 amino acids. V shed 4 bases and J 4 bases; nucleotides not matched to a gene: 4. The chain's CDR3 is CASSSTSGGYEQYF. The CDR3 bases are TGTGCCAGCAGCTCAACTAGCGGGGGTTACGAGCAGTACTTC.

The gene calls are TRBV9 and TRBJ1-2, with D tentatively TRBD1 (6 bases). This CDR3 region has 14 residues. Deletions cut 0 bases from V and 3 bases from J, with 9 bases between. CDR1 SGDLS and CDR2 YYNGEE come from the germline V gene. In DNA form, the CDR3 reads TGTGCCAGCAGCGTAGACAGGACAGACTATGGCTACACCTTC. It translates to CASSVDRTDYGYTF.

The chain joins TRBV18 to TRBJ1-2, with D possibly being TRBD1 (5 bases). The CDR3 loop spans 13 amino acids. Germline CDR1 reads KGHSH; CDR2 reads LQKENI. The V end lost 2 bases, the J end lost 8 bases, and 12 bases lay between the germline ends. The CDR3 protein is CASSPDSRTGYTF. CDR3 sequence (DNA): TGTGCCAGCTCACCAGACAGTCGGACGGGCTACACCTTC.

The CDR3 loop reads CASSFQGGGNNEQFF. In nucleotides, the CDR3 is TGCGCCAGCAGCTTTCAAGGGGGGGGAAACAATGAGCAGTTCTTC. V and J are TRBV5-1 and TRBJ2-1, with D perhaps matching TRBD2 (7 bases). Trimming removed 2 bases at V and 5 bases at J, with 14 bases between. The CDR3 is 15 amino acids. Germline-derived CDR1 and CDR2 are SGHRS and YFSETQ.

This chain links TRBV5-4 with TRBJ2-7; 7 nucleotides agree with TRBD2. Per germline, CDR1 SGHNT and CDR2 YYREEE (reference sequence). The CDR3 extends over 14 amino acids. J lost 1 base, V lost 4 bases, and 5 bases had no gene match. The CDR3 DNA sequence: TGTGCCAGCAGCCCGGGGGGAAGATCCTACGAGCAGTACTTC. Protein sequence: CASSPGGRSYEQYF.

V gene TRBV7-2 combines with J gene TRBJ1-2; no definite D call. Germline V gives CDR1 SGHTA, CDR2 FQGNSA. The CDR3 spans 14 residues. V dropped 5 bases and J dropped 5 bases, with 15 bases sitting between them. The CDR3 bases are TGTGCCAGCAGCCCCCCCGACTGGGTTTATGGCTACACCTTC. This translates into CASSPPDWVYGYTF.

The V gene is TRBV28, the J gene TRBJ1-6; TRBD1 matches 9 bases. J lost 10 bases, V lost 4 bases, and 11 bases had no gene match. In germline, CDR1 is MDHEN, CDR2 SYDVKM. The CDR3 is made up of 16 amino acids. Written as DNA, the CDR3 is TGTGCCAGCAGTTCCCGGGACAGGGTAGTCAGCTCACCCCTCCACTTT. This sequence encodes CASSSRDRVVSSPLHF.

The J gene is TRBJ2-5, the V gene TRBV6-5; a possible D gene is TRBD2 (6 bases). Germline V gene lookup returns CDR1 MNHEY and CDR2 SVGAGI. V was shortened by 6 bases and J by 1 base, with 9 bases between the two germline ends. This CDR3 contains 13 residues. CDR3 coding DNA: TGTGCCAGCAGGCGGGACGCCCAAGAGACCCAGTACTTC. Protein sequence: CASRRDAQETQYF.

This clone appeared a single time. This chain links TRBV5-6 with TRBJ1-2; a weak D match, TRBD1 (6 bases). The CDR3 totals 15 residues. V was pared by 0 bases and J by 6 bases, with 15 bases between. CDR1 is SGHDT and CDR2 is YYEEEE in the germline V gene. CDR3 amino acids: CASSLGAGRGNGYTF. As DNA, the CDR3 is TGTGCCAGCAGCTTGGGGGCCGGTAGGGGGAATGGCTACACCTTC.

CDR3 sequence: CASSLSGDRLEAFF. The CDR3 nucleotides read TGTGCCAGCAGTCTATCCGGGGACAGACTTGAAGCTTTCTTT. The chain combines TRBV6-5 with TRBJ1-1; 7 bases fit TRBD1. The ends lost 5 bases at V and 7 bases at J; junction bases unmatched: 10. The CDR3 loop spans 14 amino acids. CDR1 is MNHEY and CDR2 is SVGAGI in the germline V gene.

DNA for the CDR3: TGTGCCAGCAGCCCGCTAAAGGGGGGGCTCTACAATGAGCAGTTCTTC. Protein sequence: CASSPLKGGLYNEQFF. V and J are TRBV7-9 and TRBJ2-1; possibly TRBD2 for D (7 bases). Germline CDR1 SEHNR, CDR2 FQNEAQ (reference sequence). The germline V and J ends were trimmed by 5 bases and 3 bases, with 17 bases remaining between them. The CDR3 sequence is 16 residues long.

The chain couples TRBV6-2 or TRBV6-3 to TRBJ1-2, with 8 positions matching TRBD1. The V gene end was trimmed by 6 bases and the J gene end by 3 bases; junction bases not matched to a gene: 9. Germline loops: CDR1 MNHEY, CDR2 SVGEGT. The CDR3 loop spans 15 amino acids. The CDR3 DNA sequence: TGTGCCAGCAGCCCCAGCGGGACAGGCGACTATGGCTACACCTTC. This translates into CASSPSGTGDYGYTF.

This chain joins TRBV30 and TRBJ1-2; 7 bases are shared with TRBD1. CDR1 is GTSNPN, CDR2 SVGIG, per germline (reference sequence). This CDR3 has 14 residues. Losses at the gene ends were 3 bases for V and 8 bases for J; bases not matched to a gene: 12. CDR3 nucleotides: TGTGCCTGGAGCGGACAGGACCGGAGGGACGGCTACACCTTC. Its translation is CAWSGQDRRDGYTF.

The rearrangement uses TRBV7-2 and TRBJ1-5; possibly TRBD1 for D (6 bases). This CDR3 is 13 amino acids long. The germline gives CDR1 SGHTA, CDR2 FQGNSA. V was pared by 5 bases and J by 4 bases, with 9 bases between. CDR3 bases: TGTGCCAGCAGCAGTGACAGGAATCAGCCCCAGCATTTT. Encoded protein: CASSSDRNQPQHF.

This rearrangement joins TRBV2 to TRBJ2-3; D is possibly TRBD2 (7 bases). With 5 bases removed from V and 2 bases from J, the gap between germline ends came to 17 bases. CDR1 is SNHLY, CDR2 FYNNEI, per germline. The CDR3 loop spans 16 amino acids. The CDR3 reads CASSRGGRLNTDTQYF. CDR3 DNA: TGTGCCAGCAGTAGGGGGGGCCGCCTAAACACAGATACGCAGTATTTT.

This chain uses TRBV21-1 with TRBJ1-1; TRBD1 was called by the table and not checked on the DNA. TRBV21-1 is a pseudogene. The CDR3 runs 11 residues. The CDR3 reads CASSIAGEAFF. As DNA, the CDR3 is TGTGCCAGCAGCATTGCAGGGGAAGCTTTCTTT.

The chain is built from TRBV28 and TRBJ2-3; TRBD2 agrees at 8 bases. V lost 5 bases and J lost 5; bases outside the gene matches: 15. The CDR3 runs to 17 residues. From germline, CDR1 is MDHEN and CDR2 SYDVKM. CDR3 bases: TGTGCCAGCAGTCCCTCGCCGGGTAGCGGGAATCGAGATACGCAGTATTTT. Translating it yields CASSPSPGSGNRDTQYF.

The chain combines TRBV7-2 with TRBJ1-2, with TRBD1 identical over 7 bases. CDR1 and CDR2 from the germline V gene are SGHTA and FQGNSA. The CDR3 has 15 residues. J lost 2 bases, V lost 5 bases, and 8 bases had no gene match. CDR3 residues: CASSRSWTGNYGYTF. The CDR3 DNA reads TGTGCCAGCAGCCGGAGCTGGACAGGAAACTATGGCTACACCTTC.

V is TRBV20-1 and J is TRBJ2-1; TRBD1 might be the D (6 bases). Germline V gene lookup returns CDR1 DFQATT and CDR2 SNEGSKA (reference sequence). V was shortened by 3 bases and J by 9 bases, with 9 bases between the two germline ends. This CDR3 spans 11 amino acids. CDR3 in DNA: TGCAGTGCTAGGGGACAAGTTGAGCAGTTCTTC. The encoded protein is CSARGQVEQFF.

This chain joins TRBV29-1 and TRBJ2-2; possibly TRBD2 for D (7 bases). Germline V gene sequence: CDR1 SQVTM, CDR2 ANQGSEA. The CDR3 extends over 15 amino acids. V was shortened by 6 bases and J by 6 bases, with 20 bases between the two germline ends. The CDR3 nucleotides are TGCAGCGTACGAGGGGGGGGCACCCACCCCGGGGAGCTGTTTTTT. Its translation is CSVRGGGTHPGELFF.

In this sample, this clone turned up a few times. This chain connects TRBV5-5 to TRBJ1-3; D gene uncertain. Trimming removed 2 bases at V and 0 bases at J, with 6 bases between. The CDR3 covers 14 residues. Germline V gene lookup returns CDR1 SGHKS and CDR2 YYEKEE (reference sequence). CDR3 residues: CASSLKLSGNTIYF. As DNA, the CDR3 is TGTGCCAGCAGCTTAAAACTCTCTGGAAACACCATATATTTT.